This record concerns one T cell receptor (beta chain) sequence. Its antigen is unknown. This entry is derived from a study of T-cell memory formation after mild COVID-19. Study results and limitations: Some clones that responded turned up in pre-infection memory, which suggests that cross-reactive memory joined in. Later expanders leaned CD4+, whereas day 15 to 85 contracting clones were balanced CD4/CD8.

V was clipped by 1 base and J by 7 bases; unmatched bases: 17. Germline V gene lookup returns CDR1 KGHDR and CDR2 SFDVKD. The CDR3 runs to 19 residues. TCRdb passed the 5' RACE reads through MiXCR, listing each CDR3 protein once. This sample has about 210,000 distinct CDR3 sequences; over 9.5% occur once, and the top ten carry 3% to 3.5%. V and J are TRBV24-1 and TRBJ2-1, with TRBD2 identical over 8 bases. The source material was PBMCs or a T cell subset sorted from them (not recorded which). This receptor was identified in a man between 18 and 35 years old who had mild COVID-19 (a few samples of this study predate the infection). Cell type and time point are not known. The CDR3 sequence: CATSDFRYRGGQIQNEQFF. The CDR3 bases are TGTGCCACCAGTGATTTCCGTTATCGGGGGGGCCAAATTCAAAATGAGCAGTTCTTC.